Below are 20 T cell receptor beta chains sequenced from a single sample in a study of T cells in localized non-small cell lung cancer. This table comes from immunoSEQ multiplex PCR, and its TCRdb copy is limited to in-frame clones, with some not included. The sample yields fewer than 95,000 clones, roughly 88% seen once. Material: PBMCs, obtained before any cancer treatment. The receptor set was obtained from a woman between 40 and 69 years old with stage II squamous cell lung carcinoma.

For the CDR3, the DNA is TGTGCCAGTAGTAAGGGGGGGGTTGAAGCTTTCTTT. Its translation: CASSKGGVEAFF. The J gene is TRBJ1-1, the V gene TRBV19, with D tentatively TRBD1 (6 bases). Germline V gives CDR1 LNHDA, CDR2 SQIVND (reference sequence). The CDR3 has 12 residues. Between the trimmed V and J ends, which lost 4 bases and 7 bases, there was a span of 10 bases.

The J gene is TRBJ2-1, the V gene TRBV4-2; 10 bases are shared with TRBD2. The CDR3 runs 19 residues. The germline gives CDR1 LGHNA, CDR2 YNFKEQ. Losses at the gene ends were 3 bases for V and 5 bases for J; bases not matched to a gene: 16. The CDR3 here is CASSQGVAGGPTTNNEQFF. The CDR3 bases are TGTGCCAGCAGCCAGGGGGTAGCGGGGGGCCCCACAACTAACAATGAGCAGTTCTTC.

The rearrangement uses TRBV4-1 and TRBJ2-7; D gene ambiguous. CDR3 length equals 17 residues. The germline CDR1 and CDR2 sequences are MGHRA and YSYEKL. The ends were cut back, 1 base at V and 0 bases at J, with 16 bases in the middle. CDR3 amino acids: CASSQVSALTNSYEQYF. Here the CDR3 DNA reads TGCGCCAGCAGCCAAGTTTCAGCCCTCACAAACTCCTACGAGCAGTACTTC.

This clone has a handful of counts. V and J are TRBV10-2 and TRBJ1-1, with 9 nucleotides matching TRBD1. Trimming removed 6 bases from V and 6 bases from J; junction bases left unmatched: 5. The CDR3 runs 13 residues. Per germline, CDR1 WSHSY and CDR2 SAAADI. The DNA of the CDR3 is TGCGCCAGCAGGGACAGGGGTGGTTCTGAAGCTTTCTTT. It codes for CASRDRGGSEAFF.

J is TRBJ2-2 and V is TRBV11-3, with 13 bases that match TRBD2. V was clipped by 5 bases and J by 5 bases; unmatched bases: 2. In germline, CDR1 is SGHNT, CDR2 YENEEA. This CDR3 has 15 residues. The CDR3 sequence is CASSRTSGGTGELFF. CDR3 DNA sequence: TGTGCCAGCAGCCGGACTAGCGGGGGAACCGGGGAGCTGTTTTTT.

This clone was counted a few times. V gene TRBV12-5 combines with J gene TRBJ1-2, with 8 bases lining up with TRBD1. The CDR3 is 15 residues long. The germline V gene has CDR1 LGHNT and CDR2 FRNRAP. J gave up 7 bases and V 0 bases, and 7 bases lay outside the gene matches. The CDR3 sequence: CASGLVDRGGSGYTF. As DNA, the CDR3 is TGTGCTAGTGGTTTGGTAGACAGGGGAGGAAGTGGCTACACCTTC.

This chain connects TRBV5-1 to TRBJ1-5, with D tentatively TRBD1 (6 bases). CDR1 is SGHRS, CDR2 YFSETQ, per germline. The V gene lost 4 bases and the J gene lost 6 bases, with 14 bases spanning the gap. The CDR3 spans 14 residues. The CDR3 nucleotides are TGCGCCAGCAGCCCGGCGGGGGGGCTTCAGCCCCAGCATTTT. Amino acids: CASSPAGGLQPQHF.

This clone came up once. This rearrangement joins TRBV5-6 to TRBJ2-4; D perhaps matches TRBD2 (6 bases). Per the germline V gene, CDR1 is SGHDT and CDR2 is YYEEEE. V was cut by 7 bases and J by 0 bases, with 23 bases left in between. This CDR3 spans 18 amino acids. The DNA of the CDR3 is TGTGCCAGCCACGAGCGGAGGGCACTCGAGTTAGCCAAAAACATTCAGTACTTC. Translated, it gives CASHERRALELAKNIQYF.

The chain uses TRBV10-3 and TRBJ1-1, with D maybe TRBD1 (5 bases). V was cut by 10 bases and J by 5 bases, with 14 bases left in between. The germline V gene has CDR1 ENHRY and CDR2 SYGVKD. This CDR3 has 12 amino acids. CDR3 region: CATAGTGTEAFF. The CDR3 DNA is TGTGCCACCGCCGGGACCGGGACTGAAGCTTTCTTT.

The chain combines TRBV19 with TRBJ1-1; perhaps TRBD1 as D (5 bases). This CDR3 comprises 14 residues. Looked up from germline, CDR1 is LNHDA and CDR2 is SQIVND (reference sequence). Trimming took 6 bases from V and 5 from J, leaving 16 bases between them. The CDR3 sequence: CASRTFGGDTEAFF. The DNA for the CDR3 is TGTGCCAGTAGAACGTTTGGGGGGGATACTGAAGCTTTCTTT.

In this sample, this clone turned up once. The chain has TRBV5-1 and TRBJ1-2; D gene uncertain. CDR3 size: 14 residues. Germline V CDR1 and CDR2: SGHRS, YFSETQ. V gave up 0 bases and J gave up 7 bases, with 13 bases separating them. CDR3 coding DNA: TGCGCCAGCAGCTTGGGCACCAATACGCCTGGCTACACCTTC. It encodes CASSLGTNTPGYTF. The whole variable domain, remainder taken from reference TRBV5-1 and TRBJ1-2, is KAGVTQTPRYLIKTRGQQVTLSCSPISGHRSVSWYQQTPGQGLQFLFEYFSETQRNKGNFPGRFSGRQFSNSRSEMNVSTLELGDSALYLCASSLGTNTPGYTFGSGTRLTVV.

The gene calls are TRBV27 and TRBJ1-1, with 7 bases that match TRBD1. The CDR3 has 16 residues. With 6 bases clipped from V and 3 bases from J, the junction kept 13 bases outside the gene matches. Germline V lookup: CDR1 MNHEY, CDR2 SMNVEV (reference sequence). CDR3 nucleotides: TGTGCCAGCAGGGCCGAGGGACAGTTGATCTACACTGAAGCTTTCTTT. This gives the protein CASRAEGQLIYTEAFF.

The rearrangement uses TRBV5-1 and TRBJ2-1, with 7 bases matching TRBD1. Germline CDR1 is SGHRS and CDR2 is YFSETQ. The CDR3 has 17 residues. The V gene end was trimmed by 0 bases and the J gene end by 5 bases; junction bases not matched to a gene: 11. The CDR3 spells CASSLGPDRPTHNEQFF. Here the CDR3 DNA reads TGCGCCAGCAGCTTGGGTCCGGACAGGCCGACCCACAATGAGCAGTTCTTC.

The chain links TRBV19 to TRBJ2-7, with 7 bases aligning to TRBD1. V dropped 3 bases and J dropped 4; count of bases not matched to a gene: 3. The CDR3 loop spans 13 amino acids. The V gene's germline CDR1 is LNHDA and CDR2 SQIVND (reference sequence). The CDR3 nucleotides are TGTGCCAGTAGTATGGTCAGGGGGTACGAGCAGTACTTC. It yields the protein CASSMVRGYEQYF.

The gene calls are TRBV10-2 and TRBJ1-1; perhaps TRBD1 as D (5 bases). Trimming took 8 bases from V and 5 from J, leaving 15 bases between them. This CDR3 spans 13 amino acids. Germline V gene sequence: CDR1 WSHSY, CDR2 SAAADI. The CDR3 DNA sequence: TGCGCCAGCGGAGGGGCTGGGGCAACTGAAGCTTTCTTT. Residues: CASGGAGATEAFF.

V and J are TRBV5-8 and TRBJ1-5; D may be TRBD1 (5 bases). The germline V gene has CDR1 SGHTS and CDR2 YDEGEE. The CDR3 runs 16 residues. With 2 bases removed from V and 6 bases from J, the gap between germline ends came to 18 bases. The DNA of the CDR3 is TGTGCCAGCAGCTTTTCACCGGGGGTTGTTAGTCAGCCCCAGCATTTT. This gives the protein CASSFSPGVVSQPQHF.

Written as DNA, the CDR3 is TGTGCTAGTGGTTTGGGGGAAACTAGCGGGAGAGGGAATGAGCAGTTCTTC. Amino acid sequence: CASGLGETSGRGNEQFF. The chain recombines TRBV12-5 with TRBJ2-1, with 11 bases aligning to TRBD2. Losses at the gene ends were 1 base for V and 7 bases for J; bases not matched to a gene: 9. This CDR3 comprises 17 residues. From germline, CDR1 is LGHNT and CDR2 FRNRAP.

The chain combines TRBV5-1 with TRBJ2-3, with 7 bases that match TRBD1. Germline V lookup: CDR1 SGHRS, CDR2 YFSETQ. The ends lost 5 bases at V and 0 bases at J; junction bases unmatched: 6. The CDR3 totals 15 residues. The CDR3 loop reads CASRETGSSTDTQYF. CDR3 nucleotides: TGCGCCAGCAGAGAGACAGGGAGTAGCACAGATACGCAGTATTTT. Drawing the rest from reference TRBV5-1 and TRBJ2-3, the complete variable domain is KAGVTQTPRYLIKTRGQQVTLSCSPISGHRSVSWYQQTPGQGLQFLFEYFSETQRNKGNFPGRFSGRQFSNSRSEMNVSTLELGDSALYLCASRETGSSTDTQYFGPGTRLTVL.

The V call is TRBV27, the J call TRBJ1-5; unclear D gene. The germline gives CDR1 MNHEY, CDR2 SMNVEV (reference sequence). The CDR3 runs 13 residues. V was pared by 5 bases and J by 7 bases, with 12 bases between. The CDR3 reads CASSGGFYQPQHF. The CDR3 nucleotides are TGTGCCAGCAGTGGAGGGTTCTACCAGCCCCAGCATTTT.

The chain employs TRBV28 and TRBJ2-2; no definite D call. Germline CDR1 is MDHEN and CDR2 is SYDVKM. This CDR3 region has 16 residues. Trimming removed 7 bases at V and 1 base at J, with 16 bases between. CDR3 sequence reads: CASKSRTYKNTGELFF. CDR3 bases: TGTGCCAGCAAATCTAGGACCTACAAGAACACCGGGGAGCTGTTTTTT.